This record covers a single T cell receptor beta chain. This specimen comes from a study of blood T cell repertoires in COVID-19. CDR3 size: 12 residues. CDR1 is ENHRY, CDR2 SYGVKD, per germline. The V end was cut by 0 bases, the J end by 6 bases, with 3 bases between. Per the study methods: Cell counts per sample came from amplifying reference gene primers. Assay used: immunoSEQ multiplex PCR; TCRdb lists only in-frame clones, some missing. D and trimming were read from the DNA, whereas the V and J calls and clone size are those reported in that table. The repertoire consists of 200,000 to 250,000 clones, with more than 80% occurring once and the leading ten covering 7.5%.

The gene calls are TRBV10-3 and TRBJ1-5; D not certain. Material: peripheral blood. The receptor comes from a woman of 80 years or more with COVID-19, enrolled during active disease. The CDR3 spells CAISESSQPQHF. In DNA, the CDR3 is TGTGCCATCAGTGAGTCGAGTCAGCCCCAGCATTTT.